The clone carrying this T cell receptor (beta chain) was detected ten times or more. Antigen specificity is unknown. Time point given: newly diagnosed GD, antithyroid drugs for less than 3 months. Following extraction of RNA from PBMCs, that RNA was used to make the TCR library. Criteria from the American Thyroid Association guidelines were applied to diagnose Graves' disease. The data were taken from a study of regulatory T cells in long-lasting Graves disease. Study-level points and caveats: Gene preferences differed: TRBV28, TRBJ1-2, TRBJ2-5 in persistent cases.

Per germline, CDR1 SQVTM and CDR2 ANQGSEA. The V end was cut by 7 bases, the J end by 14 bases, with 17 bases between. The CDR3 is 10 residues long. According to the study, TCR beta libraries were built with iRepertoire HTBI primers and CDR3-region Arm-PCR. TCRdb redid the calling of the multiplex PCR reads with MiXCR, one entry per CDR3 protein. The sample holds hundreds of thousands of distinct CDR3 sequences, around an eighth seen once. The sample was also linked to a second study, of T cells in Graves' hyperthyroidism and ophthalmopathy. This second study notes: TCR CDR3 underwent first-round RT-PCR with the HTBI primer set. A 13 V-J signature model discriminated ophthalmopathy versus stable hyperthyroidism.

The starting material was peripheral blood mononuclear cells (PBMCs), obtained at new diagnosis, from a patient treated with antithyroid drugs. The chain recombines TRBV29-1 with TRBJ1-2, with a possible D match to TRBD1 (5 bases). The receptor was derived from a man under 40 with Graves disease. As DNA, the CDR3 is TGCAGCGACTTAGACAGCTCGCGGACCTTC. This encodes CSDLDSSRTF.